This T cell receptor beta chain was retrieved from a study of blood T cell repertoires in COVID-19. Across the study: Whether acute or convalescent, the COVID-19 samples came from the United States, Italy and Spain. The cDNA or gDNA used as material had been derived from T cells, B-cell-depleted T cells, or PBMCs.

The CDR3 has 14 residues. Per germline, CDR1 LGHDT and CDR2 YNNKEL (reference sequence). Trimming took 6 bases from V and 2 from J; bases not matched to a gene: 4. Measured with immunoSEQ multiplex PCR; TCRdb has only the in-frame clones, and not every one. The sample holds hundreds of thousands of clones; around 86% are singletons and the top ten take about 3.3%. Recruits, aged roughly 18 to 100 years, lived in around 24 US areas. Grouping used clinical history reported by participants in a survey and questionnaire. The TCR sequence derives from a woman aged 40 to 49 with acute COVID-19. The chain carries TRBV3-1 (or the pseudogene TRBV3-2) and TRBJ2-5; 9 nucleotides align to TRBD2. Sequenced material: PBMCs or T cells enriched from blood (not recorded which). The CDR3 nucleotides are TGTGCCAGCAGACTAGCGGGTACTCAAGAGACCCAGTACTTC. This codes for CASRLAGTQETQYF.